A selection of T cell receptor beta chains follows, all from one sample in a study of T-cell memory formation after mild COVID-19. TCRdb ran MiXCR on the 5' RACE reads and lists one entry per CDR3 protein. The sample gives 120,000 or so distinct CDR3 sequences, more than 15% of which show up once; around 4.8% is in the top ten. Sequencing was done on a sample of PBMCs or a T cell subset sorted from them (not recorded which). Receptors originate from a man between 18 and 29 years old who had mild COVID-19 (a few samples of this study predate the infection). Cell type and time point are not known. The conserved cysteine and the conserved F or W are not part of the CDR3 here. The order of the fields is J gene, clone size, V gene, D gene, CDR3 protein. D genes are given only for firm matches. Rows give clone size only sometimes, using once, few, many, or a class for an expanded clone.

j_call: TRBJ1-2
clone_size: NA
v_call: TRBV4-3
d_call: TRBD1
cdr3_aa: ASSQEWDRLPSYGYT

j_call: TRBJ1-1
clone_size: NA
v_call: TRBV9
d_call: NA
cdr3_aa: ASSAPGTEAF

j_call: TRBJ2-3
clone_size: many
v_call: TRBV5-1
d_call: TRBD2
cdr3_aa: ASTPTPGGADTQY

j_call: TRBJ2-3
clone_size: few
v_call: TRBV4-3
d_call: NA
cdr3_aa: ASSQDLGRSDTQY

j_call: TRBJ1-1
clone_size: few
v_call: TRBV6-2/TRBV6-3
d_call: NA
cdr3_aa: ASKHPQGRTEAF

j_call: TRBJ2-3
clone_size: few
v_call: TRBV7-9
d_call: TRBD2
cdr3_aa: ASSTSGGGTDTQY

j_call: TRBJ1-1
clone_size: NA
v_call: TRBV7-2
d_call: TRBD1
cdr3_aa: ASRVSGTGGAEAF

j_call: TRBJ2-2
clone_size: NA
v_call: TRBV24-1
d_call: NA
cdr3_aa: ATSDPGQMAGELF

j_call: TRBJ2-1
clone_size: NA
v_call: TRBV7-2
d_call: NA
cdr3_aa: ASSTGANNEQF

j_call: TRBJ1-1
clone_size: NA
v_call: TRBV11-2
d_call: TRBD1
cdr3_aa: ASSFVQNRGREAF

j_call: TRBJ1-4
clone_size: NA
v_call: TRBV5-1
d_call: NA
cdr3_aa: ASSLAVGNEKLF

j_call: TRBJ1-1
clone_size: few
v_call: TRBV18
d_call: NA
cdr3_aa: ASSPRAGGYTEAF

j_call: TRBJ2-5
clone_size: few
v_call: TRBV5-1
d_call: TRBD2
cdr3_aa: ASSPGRLAGQETQY

j_call: TRBJ2-5
clone_size: many
v_call: TRBV3-1
d_call: NA
cdr3_aa: ASSDNDKQETQY

j_call: TRBJ2-5
clone_size: NA
v_call: TRBV7-2
d_call: TRBD2
cdr3_aa: ASSTERGGETQY

j_call: TRBJ1-3
clone_size: NA
v_call: TRBV7-3
d_call: NA
cdr3_aa: ASSTRQNGSGNTIY

j_call: TRBJ2-2
clone_size: many
v_call: TRBV7-2
d_call: NA
cdr3_aa: ASSLVTGELF

j_call: TRBJ2-1
clone_size: many
v_call: TRBV5-1
d_call: TRBD2
cdr3_aa: ASSGGDSYNEQF

j_call: TRBJ2-1
clone_size: NA
v_call: TRBV10-3
d_call: NA
cdr3_aa: AIRGTVGNNEQF

j_call: TRBJ1-1
clone_size: NA
v_call: TRBV20-1
d_call: NA
cdr3_aa: SASPDTRPWTEAF

j_call: TRBJ1-1
clone_size: NA
v_call: TRBV2
d_call: NA
cdr3_aa: ASRAGTTNTEAF

j_call: TRBJ2-5
clone_size: few
v_call: TRBV10-3
d_call: NA
cdr3_aa: AISESGVETQY

j_call: TRBJ2-5
clone_size: NA
v_call: TRBV4-3
d_call: NA
cdr3_aa: ASSQEIEGWETQY

j_call: TRBJ2-5
clone_size: NA
v_call: TRBV7-2
d_call: TRBD2
cdr3_aa: ASSPWGGGETQY

j_call: TRBJ1-2
clone_size: few
v_call: TRBV25-1
d_call: NA
cdr3_aa: ASSESWTPRRDGYT

j_call: TRBJ1-2
clone_size: NA
v_call: TRBV6-1
d_call: NA
cdr3_aa: ASSEAPVVYGYT

j_call: TRBJ2-1
clone_size: NA
v_call: TRBV11-2
d_call: NA
cdr3_aa: ASDLSSYNEQF

j_call: TRBJ2-3
clone_size: many
v_call: TRBV7-2
d_call: NA
cdr3_aa: ASSRGERDTQY

j_call: TRBJ1-6
clone_size: NA
v_call: TRBV7-3
d_call: NA
cdr3_aa: ASSLAENSPLH

j_call: TRBJ2-3
clone_size: few
v_call: TRBV7-2
d_call: TRBD2
cdr3_aa: ASSLRGLADTQY

j_call: TRBJ2-1
clone_size: few
v_call: TRBV4-3
d_call: TRBD2
cdr3_aa: ASSQASGGAIGEQF

j_call: TRBJ2-5
clone_size: few
v_call: TRBV6-2/TRBV6-3
d_call: NA
cdr3_aa: ASSQNGGAETQY

j_call: TRBJ2-4
clone_size: NA
v_call: TRBV9
d_call: NA
cdr3_aa: ASSVALAGNIQY

j_call: TRBJ2-2
clone_size: few
v_call: TRBV7-2
d_call: NA
cdr3_aa: ASSFRVGNTGELF

j_call: TRBJ2-7
clone_size: NA
v_call: TRBV7-2
d_call: NA
cdr3_aa: ASSLQDSYEQY

j_call: TRBJ2-4
clone_size: many
v_call: TRBV4-3
d_call: NA
cdr3_aa: ASSQGGGRNIQY

j_call: TRBJ2-2
clone_size: NA
v_call: TRBV7-9
d_call: NA
cdr3_aa: ASSLDGVGELF

j_call: TRBJ2-3
clone_size: few
v_call: TRBV7-9
d_call: NA
cdr3_aa: ASSQLDQHTDTQY